These 22 T cell receptor beta chains were sequenced from one sample in a study of blood T cell repertoires in COVID-19. Sequencing was performed with immunoSEQ multiplex PCR; in TCRdb, only in-frame clones are kept and a portion is missing. The table lists 150,000 to 200,000 clones, roughly 85% of them singletons. Sequences were obtained from peripheral blood. These receptors were collected from a man over 45 with active or convalescent COVID-19.

The genes are TRBV6-5 and TRBJ2-1; TRBD2 might be the D (5 bases). Trimming pared 8 bases from V and 14 bases from J, leaving 25 bases between. Germline CDR1 and CDR2: MNHEY and SVGAGI. This CDR3 has 14 amino acids. The CDR3 DNA reads as TGTGCCAGCCACTCGCAGCAAAATACCCCGAGGGAGTTCTTC. Its translation is CASHSQQNTPREFF.

This clone was detected a few times. The V call is TRBV18, the J call TRBJ2-3; D might be TRBD1 (5 bases). This CDR3 contains 14 residues. Germline V CDR1 and CDR2: KGHSH, LQKENI. Between the trimmed V and J ends, which lost 5 bases and 1 base, there was a span of 10 bases. Here the CDR3 reads CASSTQQGTDTQYF. The DNA for the CDR3 is TGTGCCAGCTCAACCCAACAGGGCACAGATACGCAGTATTTT.

This clone has just one count. V gene TRBV18 combines with J gene TRBJ2-3; 8 nucleotides align to TRBD1. CDR1 and CDR2 from the germline V gene are KGHSH and LQKENI. CDR3 length: 16 amino acids. The V segment lost 3 bases and the J segment 1 base; nucleotides outside the gene matches: 6. CDR3 sequence: CASSPWGQARTDTQYF. In DNA form, the CDR3 reads TGTGCCAGCTCACCGTGGGGACAGGCGCGCACAGATACGCAGTATTTT.

This chain connects TRBV18 to TRBJ2-1, with 10 bases aligning to TRBD2. J gave up 1 base and V 4 bases, and 10 bases lay outside the gene matches. The CDR3 is made up of 18 amino acids. CDR1 KGHSH and CDR2 LQKENI come from the germline V gene. The CDR3 loop is CASSRYQRGGRSYNEQFF. The CDR3 nucleotides read TGTGCCAGCTCACGTTATCAGCGGGGGGGGAGATCCTACAATGAGCAGTTCTTC.

The V gene is TRBV7-6, the J gene TRBJ2-1, with 11 bases identical to TRBD2. Germline assignment: CDR1 SGHVS and CDR2 FNYEAQ. CDR3 length: 14 residues. V trimming: 0 bases; J trimming: 9 bases; junction bases outside the gene matches: 1. CDR3 DNA: TGTGCCAGCAGCTTAGCTAGCGGGAGGGGTGAGCAGTTCTTC. Its protein product is CASSLASGRGEQFF. Full variable domain (remainder filled in from reference TRBV7-6 and TRBJ2-1): GAGVSQSPRYKVTKRGQDVALRCDPISGHVSLYWYRQALGQGPEFLTYFNYEAQQDKSGLPNDRFSAERPEGSISTLTIQRTEQRDSAMYRCASSLASGRGEQFFGPGTRLTVL.

The V call is TRBV2, the J call TRBJ2-3, with TRBD2 matching 11 bases. This CDR3 is 15 amino acids long. The V gene's germline CDR1 is SNHLY and CDR2 FYNNEI. The J segment lost 6 bases and the V segment lost 5 bases, leaving 7 bases of the junction unmatched. The CDR3 DNA is TGTGCCAGCAGTAGCGGACTAGCGGGCAGTGATACGCAGTATTTT. Its translation is CASSSGLAGSDTQYF.

This rearrangement joins TRBV28 to TRBJ2-7; D is uncertain. V was shortened by 6 bases and J by 2 bases, with 8 bases between the two germline ends. CDR1 and CDR2 (germline): MDHEN, SYDVKM. The CDR3 extends over 12 amino acids. As DNA, the CDR3 is TGTGCCAGCAGCCTTATAGCCTACGAGCAGTACTTC. As protein: CASSLIAYEQYF.

This chain links TRBV11-3 with TRBJ2-3; D is ambiguous. Germline V gene lookup returns CDR1 SGHNT and CDR2 YENEEA. This CDR3 contains 13 residues. Between the trimmed V and J ends, which lost 0 bases and 3 bases, there was a span of 4 bases. The DNA of the CDR3 is TGTGCCAGCAGCTTAGATGAGACAGATACGCAGTATTTT. Its protein is CASSLDETDTQYF.

The V gene is TRBV5-4, the J gene TRBJ2-3; D is ambiguous. Germline V CDR1 and CDR2: SGHNT, YYREEE (reference sequence). This CDR3 spans 16 amino acids. V gave up 1 base and J gave up 1 base, with 13 bases separating them. The CDR3 DNA is TGTGCCAGCAGCTTGAAGGTAGCTTTTCGCACAGATACGCAGTATTTT. It specifies CASSLKVAFRTDTQYF.

A few counts support this clone. The CDR3 spells CASSPGWPNEQFF. CDR3 coding DNA: TGTGCCAGCAGCCCGGGGTGGCCCAATGAGCAGTTCTTC. This chain connects TRBV7-9 to TRBJ2-1, with a tentative D call TRBD2 (5 bases). Germline V gene lookup returns CDR1 SEHNR and CDR2 FQNEAQ (reference sequence). V lost 5 bases and J 6 bases, leaving 11 bases between the germline ends. The CDR3 is 13 amino acids.

V gene TRBV4-3 combines with J gene TRBJ1-3, with D tentatively TRBD1 (6 bases). Germline CDR1 and CDR2: LGHNA and YSLEER. The CDR3 spans 15 residues. V was pared by 0 bases and J by 4 bases, with 10 bases between. The CDR3 loop is CASSQDSQGGNTIYF. CDR3 DNA sequence: TGCGCCAGCAGCCAAGACTCCCAGGGGGGAAACACCATATATTTT.

This clone was counted a few times. CDR3 sequence: CASSQDQVTYNEQFF. Here the CDR3 DNA reads TGCGCCAGCAGCCAAGATCAGGTTACCTACAATGAGCAGTTCTTC. The gene calls are TRBV4-1 and TRBJ2-1, with D unclear. The CDR3 is 15 residues long. Looked up from germline, CDR1 is MGHRA and CDR2 is YSYEKL. Deletions cut 0 bases from V and 2 bases from J, with 8 bases between.

The chain carries TRBV12-5 and TRBJ1-2; 9 nucleotides align to TRBD1. The CDR3 covers 13 residues. CDR1 LGHNT and CDR2 FRNRAP come from the germline V gene. Unmatched junction bases numbered 7, after V lost 7 bases and J lost 7 bases. The CDR3 region has the DNA TGTGCTAGTGCCCTGGACAGGGGTTTTGGCTACACCTTC. Protein: CASALDRGFGYTF.

The V call is TRBV3-1 (or the pseudogene TRBV3-2), the J call TRBJ2-1, with D uncertain. Germline V lookup: CDR1 LGHDT, CDR2 YNNKEL (reference sequence). This CDR3 is 14 amino acids long. V was clipped by 0 bases and J by 5 bases, with 8 bases between them. The CDR3 loop is CASSQDLANNEQFF. CDR3 coding DNA: TGTGCCAGCAGCCAAGATCTGGCCAACAATGAGCAGTTCTTC.

The chain recombines TRBV12-3 or TRBV12-4 with TRBJ2-4, with 7 bases matching TRBD1. The length of the CDR3 is 12 residues. Trimming removed 5 bases from V and 6 bases from J; junction bases left unmatched: 1. CDR3: CASSRDRNIQYF. The CDR3 DNA sequence: TGTGCCAGCAGTAGGGACAGAAACATTCAGTACTTC.

This clone was observed a handful of times. CDR3 DNA sequence: TGTGCCAGCAGCCAAGATGTCGGACAGGCTTACAATGAGCAGTTCTTC. As protein: CASSQDVGQAYNEQFF. The rearrangement uses TRBV3-1 (or the pseudogene TRBV3-2) and TRBJ2-1, with TRBD1 matching over 7 bases. Trimming cost V 0 bases and J 4 bases; bases outside gene matches: 6. The CDR3 spans 16 residues. The germline gives CDR1 LGHDT, CDR2 YNNKEL (reference sequence).

In its sample, this clone was seen a few times. The CDR3 DNA is TGCGCCAGCAGCCGACAGGGGAAAAGCCAAGAGACCCAGTACTTC. Amino acid sequence: CASSRQGKSQETQYF. The J gene is TRBJ2-5, the V gene TRBV10-1, with 8 bases fitting TRBD1. CDR3 size: 15 residues. Per germline, CDR1 WNHNN and CDR2 SYGVQD (reference sequence). After removal of 6 bases from V and 1 base from J, the junction contained 7 bases not matched to a gene.

This clone was observed a few times. The chain is built from TRBV6-5 and TRBJ1-5; TRBD1 is a possible D gene (5 bases). Germline loops: CDR1 MNHEY, CDR2 SVGAGI. Trimming cost V 7 bases and J 1 base, with 11 bases left between them. The CDR3 spans 14 residues. The CDR3 here is CASTKGLSNQPQHF. The CDR3 DNA reads as TGTGCCAGCACCAAGGGGCTGAGCAATCAGCCCCAGCATTTT.

The chain couples TRBV19 to TRBJ1-2; D remains unclear. The CDR3 is 15 residues long. The V and J ends lost 1 base and 4 bases respectively, with 13 bases between them. The V gene's germline CDR1 is LNHDA and CDR2 SQIVND (reference sequence). The CDR3: CASSIGSPGSYGYTF. CDR3 coding DNA: TGTGCCAGTAGTATAGGGTCCCCAGGATCCTATGGCTACACCTTC.

This chain uses TRBV27 with TRBJ1-6, with D possibly being TRBD1 (5 bases). CDR1 is MNHEY and CDR2 is SMNVEV in the germline V gene (reference sequence). The V end was cut by 6 bases, the J end by 8 bases, with 14 bases between. This CDR3 has 14 amino acids. CDR3 sequence (DNA): TGTGCCAGCAGGGGGGGAGCTGGGGATTCACCCCTCCACTTT. As protein: CASRGGAGDSPLHF.

The V call is TRBV12-5, the J call TRBJ1-2, with 7 nucleotides matching TRBD1. Germline V gene data show CDR1 as LGHNT and CDR2 as FRNRAP. The CDR3 is made up of 13 amino acids. Losses at the gene ends were 9 bases for V and 4 bases for J; bases not matched to a gene: 8. The CDR3 reads CASGGTAIYGYTF. As DNA, the CDR3 is TGTGCTAGCGGAGGGACAGCAATCTATGGCTACACCTTC.

V usage is TRBV7-2 and J usage is TRBJ1-5; 7 bases map to TRBD1. Losses at the gene ends were 0 bases for V and 3 bases for J; bases not matched to a gene: 8. The CDR3 contains 17 residues. Per germline, CDR1 SGHTA and CDR2 FQGNSA. CDR3 protein: CASSLARAGGINQPQHF. CDR3 DNA: TGTGCCAGCAGCTTAGCCCGGGCAGGGGGTATCAATCAGCCCCAGCATTTT.